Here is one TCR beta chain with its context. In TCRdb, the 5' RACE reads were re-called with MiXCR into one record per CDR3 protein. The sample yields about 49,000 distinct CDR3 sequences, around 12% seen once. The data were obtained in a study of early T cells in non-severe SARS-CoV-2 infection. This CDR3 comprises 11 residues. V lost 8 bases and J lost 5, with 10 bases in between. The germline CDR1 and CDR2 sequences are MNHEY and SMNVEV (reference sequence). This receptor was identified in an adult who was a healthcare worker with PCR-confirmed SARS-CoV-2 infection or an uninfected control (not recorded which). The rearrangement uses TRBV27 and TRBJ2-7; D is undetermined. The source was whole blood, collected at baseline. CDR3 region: CASHGRNEQYF. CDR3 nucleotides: TGTGCCAGCCATGGGCGGAACGAGCAGTACTTC.